The present TCR beta chain was sequenced within a study of shared clonotypes between healthy human individuals. Naive CD4+ cells were CD45RA-selected; the remaining cells were memory. Clones were sequenced by immunoSEQ multiplex PCR, and TCRdb holds only the in-frame ones, with some missing. This repertoire shows about 1 million clones, more than 65% found once; its top ten account for about 1.5%. The CDR3 sequence is 16 residues long. From germline, CDR1 is SGHDT and CDR2 YYEEEE. V was cut by 2 bases and J by 0 bases, with 11 bases left in between. Sequenced sample: memory CD4+ T cells sorted from blood. Subset defined: CD45RA-negative fraction. The chain carries TRBV5-6 and TRBJ2-2; the D is unclear. This sequence originates from a man younger than 30 in good health. CDR3 nucleotide sequence: TGTGCCAGCAGCTTAGGGATGTGGGCGAACACCGGGGAGCTGTTTTTT. This codes for CASSLGMWANTGELFF.